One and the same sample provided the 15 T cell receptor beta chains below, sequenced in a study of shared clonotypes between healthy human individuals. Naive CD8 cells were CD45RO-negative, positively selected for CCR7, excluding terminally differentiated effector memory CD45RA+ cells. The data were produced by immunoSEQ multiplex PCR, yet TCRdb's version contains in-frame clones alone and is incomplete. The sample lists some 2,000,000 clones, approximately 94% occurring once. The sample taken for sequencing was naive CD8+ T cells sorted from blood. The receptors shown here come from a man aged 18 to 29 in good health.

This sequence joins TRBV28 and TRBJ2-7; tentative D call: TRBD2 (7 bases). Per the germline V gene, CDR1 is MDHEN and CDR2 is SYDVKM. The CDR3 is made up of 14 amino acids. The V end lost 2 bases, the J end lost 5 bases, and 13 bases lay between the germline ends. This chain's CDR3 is CASSLGEGGHEQYF. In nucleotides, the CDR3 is TGTGCCAGCAGTTTAGGGGAGGGGGGGCACGAGCAGTACTTC. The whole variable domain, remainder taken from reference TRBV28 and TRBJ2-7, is DVKVTQSSRYLVKRTGEKVFLECVQDMDHENMFWYRQDPGLGLRLIYFSYDVKMKEKGDIPEGYSVSREKKERFSLILESASTNQTSMYLCASSLGEGGHEQYFGPGTRLTVT.

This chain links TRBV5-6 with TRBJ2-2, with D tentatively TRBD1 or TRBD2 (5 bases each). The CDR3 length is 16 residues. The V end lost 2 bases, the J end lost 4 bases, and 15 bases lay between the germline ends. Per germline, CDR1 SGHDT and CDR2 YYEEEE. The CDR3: CASSFGARIATGELFF. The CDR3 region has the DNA TGTGCCAGCAGCTTCGGGGCGCGTATAGCCACCGGGGAGCTGTTTTTT.

The CDR3 is CASREQVYRVEGYTF. DNA for the CDR3: TGTGCCAGCAGGGAACAGGTGTACAGGGTGGAGGGCTACACCTTC. The V gene is TRBV6-1, the J gene TRBJ1-2; weak D call: TRBD1 (6 bases). There are 15 residues in the CDR3. V lost 6 bases and J 8 bases, leaving 22 bases between the germline ends. The germline gives CDR1 MNHNS, CDR2 SASEGT.

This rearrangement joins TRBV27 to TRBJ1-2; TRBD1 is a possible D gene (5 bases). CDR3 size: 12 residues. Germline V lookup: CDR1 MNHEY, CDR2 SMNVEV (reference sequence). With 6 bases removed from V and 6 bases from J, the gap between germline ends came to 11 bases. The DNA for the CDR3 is TGTGCCAGCAGCCGTGGGGGGAATGGCTACACCTTC. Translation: CASSRGGNGYTF.

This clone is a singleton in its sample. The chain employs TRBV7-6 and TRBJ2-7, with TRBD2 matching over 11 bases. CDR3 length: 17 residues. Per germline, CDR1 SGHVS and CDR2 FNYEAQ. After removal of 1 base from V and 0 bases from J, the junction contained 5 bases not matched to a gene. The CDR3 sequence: CASSLDVAGGFSYEQYF. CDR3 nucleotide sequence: TGTGCCAGCAGCTTAGATGTAGCGGGAGGGTTCTCCTACGAGCAGTACTTC.

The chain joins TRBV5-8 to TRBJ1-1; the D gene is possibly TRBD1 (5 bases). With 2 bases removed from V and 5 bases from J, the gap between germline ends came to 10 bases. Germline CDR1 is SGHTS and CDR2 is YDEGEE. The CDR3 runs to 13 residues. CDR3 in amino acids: CASSFMGRTEAFF. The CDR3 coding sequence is TGTGCCAGCAGCTTTATGGGGCGGACTGAAGCTTTCTTT.

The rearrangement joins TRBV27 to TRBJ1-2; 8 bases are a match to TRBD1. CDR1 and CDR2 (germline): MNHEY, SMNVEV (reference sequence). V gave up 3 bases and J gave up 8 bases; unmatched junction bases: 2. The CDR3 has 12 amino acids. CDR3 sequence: CASSLTGEGYTF. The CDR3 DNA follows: TGTGCCAGCAGTTTGACAGGGGAAGGCTACACCTTC.

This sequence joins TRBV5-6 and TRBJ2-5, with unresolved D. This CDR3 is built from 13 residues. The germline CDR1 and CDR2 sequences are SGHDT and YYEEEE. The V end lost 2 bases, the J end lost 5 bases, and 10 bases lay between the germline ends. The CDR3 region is CASSFKLGETQYF. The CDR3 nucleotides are TGTGCCAGCAGCTTTAAACTGGGGGAGACCCAGTACTTC.

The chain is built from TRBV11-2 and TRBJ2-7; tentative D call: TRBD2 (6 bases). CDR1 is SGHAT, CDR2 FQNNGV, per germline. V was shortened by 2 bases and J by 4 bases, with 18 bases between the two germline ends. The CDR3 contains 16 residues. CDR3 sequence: CASSLWEEMASYEQYF. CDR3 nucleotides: TGTGCCAGCAGCTTATGGGAGGAAATGGCAAGTTACGAGCAGTACTTC.

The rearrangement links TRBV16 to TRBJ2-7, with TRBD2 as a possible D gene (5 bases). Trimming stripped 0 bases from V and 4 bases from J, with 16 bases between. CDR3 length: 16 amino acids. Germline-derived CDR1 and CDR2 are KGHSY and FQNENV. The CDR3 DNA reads TGTGCCAGCAGCCAATCATGGGAGACCTCTGGGTACGAGCAGTACTTC. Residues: CASSQSWETSGYEQYF. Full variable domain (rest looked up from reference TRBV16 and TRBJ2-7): GEEVAQTPKHLVRGEGQKAKLYCAPIKGHSYVFWYQQVLKNEFKFLISFQNENVFDETGMPKERFSAKCLPNSPCSLEIQATKLEDSAVYFCASSQSWETSGYEQYFGPGTRLTVT.

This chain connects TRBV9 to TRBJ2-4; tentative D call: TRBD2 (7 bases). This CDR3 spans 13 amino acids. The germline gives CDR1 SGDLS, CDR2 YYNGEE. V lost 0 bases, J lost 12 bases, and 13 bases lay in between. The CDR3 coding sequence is TGTGCCAGCAGCGTAGCCGGGGGGCTAGATCAGTACTTC. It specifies CASSVAGGLDQYF.

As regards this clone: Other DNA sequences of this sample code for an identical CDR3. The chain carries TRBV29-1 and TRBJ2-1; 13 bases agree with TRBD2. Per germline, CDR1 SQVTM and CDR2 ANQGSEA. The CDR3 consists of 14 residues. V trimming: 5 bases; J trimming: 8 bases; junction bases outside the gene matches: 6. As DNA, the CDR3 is TGCAGCGTTCCGGGACTAGCGGGATGGGATGAGCAGTTCTTC. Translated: CSVPGLAGWDEQFF.

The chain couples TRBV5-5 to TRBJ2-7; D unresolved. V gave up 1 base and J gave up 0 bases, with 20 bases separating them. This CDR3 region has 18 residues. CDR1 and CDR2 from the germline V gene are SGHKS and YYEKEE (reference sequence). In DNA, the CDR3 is TGTGCCAGCAGCTTGATGGTCAACCTCCTCAAATCCTCCTACGAGCAGTACTTC. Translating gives CASSLMVNLLKSSYEQYF. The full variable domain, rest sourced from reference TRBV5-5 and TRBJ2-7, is DAGVTQSPTHLIKTRGQQVTLRCSPISGHKSVSWYQQVLGQGPQFIFQYYEKEERGRGNFPDRFSARQFPNYSSELNVNALLLGDSALYLCASSLMVNLLKSSYEQYFGPGTRLTVT.

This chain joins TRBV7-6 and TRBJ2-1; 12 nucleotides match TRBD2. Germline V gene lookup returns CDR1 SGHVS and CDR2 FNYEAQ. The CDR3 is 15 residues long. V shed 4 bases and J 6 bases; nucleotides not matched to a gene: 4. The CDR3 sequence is CASSSGTSGFNEQFF. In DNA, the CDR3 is TGTGCCAGCAGCTCAGGGACTAGCGGGTTCAATGAGCAGTTCTTC.

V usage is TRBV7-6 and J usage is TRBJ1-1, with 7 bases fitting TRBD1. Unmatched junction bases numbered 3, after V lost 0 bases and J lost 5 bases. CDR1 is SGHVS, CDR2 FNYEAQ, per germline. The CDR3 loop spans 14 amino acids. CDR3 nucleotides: TGTGCCAGCAGCTTAGCCCAGGGGGTGACTGAAGCTTTCTTT. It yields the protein CASSLAQGVTEAFF.